The next 23 T cell receptor beta chains were all read from a single sample in a study of beta chain features in type 1 diabetes listed by TCRdb under 2018. Library method: the immunoSEQ multiplex PCR assay. The entire amount of isolated RNA was reverse transcribed using the High Capacity cDNA Reverse Transcription Kit, so the sequenced TCRB transcripts were expressed ones. The clones in this table, taken by TCRdb from immuneACCESS, are in-frame only. Not every clone is retained; where verified, under half of the shortfall comes from an unresolved V gene, and the cause of the rest is unknown. Here the sample has 200,000 to 300,000 clones; roughly 70% occur a single time. Of the sample, 0.053% falls within the top ten clones. The sequenced sample was naive CD4+ T cells from blood. The label giving this sample's cell subset or site can be read as: true naive CD4+ T cells. The receptors come from a man under 40 in good health.

The rearrangement links TRBV7-2 to TRBJ2-3; D unclear. This CDR3 comprises 14 residues. CDR1 is SGHTA, CDR2 FQGNSA, per germline. Trimming pared 2 bases from V and 4 bases from J, leaving 10 bases between. The CDR3 loop is CASSLSSSPDTQYF. The CDR3 nucleotides are TGTGCCAGCAGCTTATCATCATCCCCAGATACGCAGTATTTT.

The J gene is TRBJ2-3, the V gene TRBV5-1, with D unresolved. Per the germline V gene, CDR1 is SGHRS and CDR2 is YFSETQ. V dropped 0 bases and J dropped 2 bases, with 10 bases sitting between them. The CDR3 is made up of 15 amino acids. This CDR3 reads CASSLEGKITDTQYF. CDR3 coding DNA: TGCGCCAGCAGCTTGGAGGGTAAGATCACAGATACGCAGTATTTT.

The genes are TRBV29-1 and TRBJ2-5, with D perhaps matching TRBD1 (5 bases). The CDR3 runs 10 residues. The germline V gene has CDR1 SQVTM and CDR2 ANQGSEA. V gave up 5 bases and J gave up 5 bases, with 6 bases separating them. The DNA for the CDR3 is TGCAGCGTTCACAGGGAGACCCAGTACTTC. Residues: CSVHRETQYF.

The J gene is TRBJ1-1, the V gene TRBV29-1, with a possible D match to TRBD1 (5 bases). V lost 4 bases, J lost 3 bases, and 9 bases lay in between. Germline CDR1 and CDR2: SQVTM and ANQGSEA. This CDR3 spans 12 amino acids. The CDR3 DNA is TGCAGCGTTGCAAGAGGGGACACTGAAGCTTTCTTT. The encoded protein is CSVARGDTEAFF.

The sample holds a few counts of this clone. The gene calls are TRBV7-7 and TRBJ2-3, with 10 positions matching TRBD2. Germline V gene lookup returns CDR1 SSHAT and CDR2 FNYEAQ (reference sequence). The CDR3 runs to 16 residues. V shed 5 bases and J 2 bases; nucleotides not matched to a gene: 7. The CDR3 protein is CASSPVAGGLTDTQYF. The CDR3 region has the DNA TGTGCCAGCAGCCCTGTAGCGGGAGGCCTCACAGATACGCAGTATTTT.

This sequence joins TRBV29-1 and TRBJ1-1; D is uncertain. The V gene lost 0 bases and the J gene lost 8 bases, with 10 bases spanning the gap. This CDR3 spans 12 amino acids. Germline V CDR1 and CDR2: SQVTM, ANQGSEA. The CDR3 region has the DNA TGCAGCGTTGAAGATAGTAGGGTGGAAGCTTTCTTT. Translation gives CSVEDSRVEAFF.

This clone was seen a few times. The genes are TRBV4-2 and TRBJ1-6, with D possibly being TRBD1 (5 bases). The CDR3 totals 12 residues. Germline assignment: CDR1 LGHNA and CDR2 YNFKEQ. V lost 6 bases, J lost 8 bases, and 8 bases lay in between. The CDR3 is CASRLGDSPLHF. As DNA, the CDR3 is TGTGCCAGCAGGCTGGGGGATTCACCCCTCCACTTT.

V is TRBV6-5 and J is TRBJ2-1; the D is unclear. Trimming stripped 3 bases from V and 12 bases from J, with 9 bases between. Looked up from germline, CDR1 is MNHEY and CDR2 is SVGAGI. This CDR3 contains 11 residues. The DNA of the CDR3 is TGTGCCAGCAGTTATTTCGAACGGCAGTTCTTC. Protein product: CASSYFERQFF.

V gene TRBV4-1 combines with J gene TRBJ2-5; D is ambiguous. CDR3 length: 13 amino acids. The V gene's germline CDR1 is MGHRA and CDR2 YSYEKL. Deletions cut 5 bases from V and 3 bases from J, with 10 bases between. The DNA of the CDR3 is TGCGCCAGCAGCAAGACCATTGAAGAGACCCAGTACTTC. The encoded protein is CASSKTIEETQYF.

The chain employs TRBV30 and TRBJ1-2; no firm D call. V lost 5 bases and J 7 bases, leaving 14 bases between the germline ends. The CDR3 length is 12 residues. CDR1 GTSNPN and CDR2 SVGIG come from the germline V gene (reference sequence). In DNA form, the CDR3 reads TGTGCCTGGGCGTCTGGGTCTTCTGGCTACACCTTC. Its protein product is CAWASGSSGYTF.

The chain combines TRBV6-6 with TRBJ2-1, with 7 positions matching TRBD1. CDR3 length equals 14 residues. Germline-derived CDR1 and CDR2 are MNHNY and SVGAGI (reference sequence). J lost 14 bases, V lost 2 bases, and 12 bases had no gene match. The CDR3 DNA follows: TGTGCCAGCAGTTACCAAGATCTCACAGGGGCGAAGTTCTTC. This sequence encodes CASSYQDLTGAKFF.

Worth noting for this clone: Mismatch with germline at one junction end may stem from a read error. Distinct nucleotide sequences in the sample also encode this CDR3. The V gene is TRBV2, the J gene TRBJ2-5; no definite D call. The CDR3 spans 11 residues. The germline V gene has CDR1 SNHLY and CDR2 FYNNEI. This CDR3 reads CASSEEETQYF. The CDR3 nucleotides read TGTGCCAGCAGTGAGGAAGAAACCCAGTACTTC.

The chain is built from TRBV5-1 and TRBJ2-7; D tentatively reads TRBD1 or TRBD2 (5 bases each). Trimming pared 4 bases from V and 3 bases from J, leaving 17 bases between. Germline V gene lookup returns CDR1 SGHRS and CDR2 YFSETQ. The CDR3 runs 15 residues. The CDR3 sequence: CASSPDGTANYEQYF. The DNA for the CDR3 is TGCGCCAGCAGCCCCGACGGGACGGCCAACTACGAGCAGTACTTC.

The V call is TRBV7-2, the J call TRBJ2-3, with D hard to call. CDR1 and CDR2 (germline): SGHTA, FQGNSA. CDR3 size: 13 residues. Trimming took off 5 bases at V and 2 bases at J, with 8 bases between the two ends. CDR3 sequence: CASSPTYTDTQYF. The DNA for the CDR3 is TGTGCCAGCAGCCCTACTTACACAGATACGCAGTATTTT.

This clone was seen just once. CDR3 coding DNA: TGCGCCAGCAGCCCAGGTAGCACAGATACGCAGTATTTT. This sequence encodes CASSPGSTDTQYF. The chain has TRBV4-3 and TRBJ2-3; D uncertain. The CDR3 runs to 13 residues. V lost 4 bases, J lost 0 bases, and 5 bases lay in between. Germline V CDR1 and CDR2: LGHNA, YSLEER.

This clone occurred a few times. In the same sample, other DNA sequences code for this CDR3. The chain couples TRBV20-1 to TRBJ2-1; D is undetermined. CDR3 length: 11 residues. Trimming stripped 3 bases from V and 7 bases from J, with 7 bases between. Germline-derived CDR1 and CDR2 are DFQATT and SNEGSKA (reference sequence). The CDR3 sequence: CSASLVNEQFF. CDR3 sequence (DNA): TGCAGTGCTAGCCTAGTGAATGAGCAGTTCTTC.

Turning to this clone: Additional DNA sequences in this sample encode the identical CDR3. V is TRBV20-1 and J is TRBJ2-3; D remains unclear. The CDR3 sequence is 11 residues long. Deletions cut 3 bases from V and 1 base from J, with 2 bases between. Germline lookup yields CDR1 DFQATT and CDR2 SNEGSKA (reference sequence). CDR3 sequence: CSARRTDTQYF. Written as DNA, the CDR3 is TGCAGTGCTAGGCGCACAGATACGCAGTATTTT.

The chain recombines TRBV20-1 with TRBJ1-2; perhaps TRBD1 as D (6 bases). The germline gives CDR1 DFQATT, CDR2 SNEGSKA (reference sequence). The CDR3 runs 11 residues. The V and J ends lost 6 bases and 8 bases respectively, with 13 bases between them. CDR3 DNA: TGCAGTGCCCGAACAGGGCACGGCTACACCTTC. It yields the protein CSARTGHGYTF.

This clone was detected only a few times. The chain couples TRBV29-1 to TRBJ1-2, with D unclear. Between the trimmed V and J ends, which lost 3 bases and 6 bases, there was a span of 8 bases. The CDR3 has 11 residues. The germline gives CDR1 SQVTM, CDR2 ANQGSEA. CDR3 residues: CSVDVQNGYTF. CDR3 DNA: TGCAGCGTTGATGTACAGAATGGCTACACCTTC.

This rearrangement joins TRBV28 to TRBJ2-7; unclear D gene. The germline gives CDR1 MDHEN, CDR2 SYDVKM. V lost 5 bases, J lost 0 bases, and 11 bases lay in between. The CDR3 length is 14 residues. The CDR3 sequence is CASSGSSNSYEQYF. As DNA, the CDR3 is TGTGCCAGCAGTGGCAGCTCCAACTCCTACGAGCAGTACTTC.

This chain uses TRBV7-9 with TRBJ2-7, with 8 bases matching TRBD1. Germline loops: CDR1 SEHNR, CDR2 FQNEAQ (reference sequence). The V segment lost 5 bases and the J segment 5 bases; nucleotides outside the gene matches: 8. This CDR3 spans 14 amino acids. CDR3 amino acids: CASSARQGSDEQYF. In nucleotides, the CDR3 is TGTGCCAGCAGCGCCCGACAGGGGTCGGACGAGCAGTACTTC. The whole variable domain, remainder taken from reference TRBV7-9 and TRBJ2-7, is DTGVSQNPRHKITKRGQNVTFRCDPISEHNRLYWYRQTLGQGPEFLTYFQNEAQLEKSRLLSDRFSAERPKGSFSTLEIQRTEQGDSAMYLCASSARQGSDEQYFGPGTRLTVT.

The V and J genes are TRBV11-2 and TRBJ2-1; D unclear. There are 12 residues in the CDR3. V dropped 3 bases and J dropped 9 bases, with 9 bases sitting between them. The germline gives CDR1 SGHAT, CDR2 FQNNGV. The CDR3: CASSFQIGEQFF. In nucleotides, the CDR3 is TGTGCCAGCAGCTTTCAAATAGGTGAGCAGTTCTTC.

The chain uses TRBV29-1 and TRBJ2-3; 13 bases agree with TRBD2. Per germline, CDR1 SQVTM and CDR2 ANQGSEA. V gave up 4 bases and J gave up 3 bases; unmatched junction bases: 4. This CDR3 has 15 amino acids. This CDR3 is CSVGLAGGGTDTQYF. The CDR3 DNA follows: TGCAGCGTTGGACTAGCGGGGGGCGGTACAGATACGCAGTATTTT.